The clone carrying this T cell receptor beta chain appeared a few times. Antigen specificity is unknown. Germline CDR1 and CDR2: SQVTM and ANQGSEA. The CDR3 totals 13 residues. Trimming removed 4 bases at V and 5 bases at J, with 15 bases between. The sorted Tregs were CD4+CD25+CD127-/low cells. The study's findings and limits: In terms of TCR gene usage, tumor memory CD4+ T cells clustered together with blood and lymph node memory CD4+ cells, as well as with lymph node naive CD4+ cells. Tumor-infiltrating Treg TCR alpha and beta sequences overlapped most with tumor naive CD4+ T cells, then blood naive. The larger cohort examined one V-J beta rearrangement, not whole repertoires.

Semi-nested PCR with Nested Universal Primer A followed constant-region reverse priming of full-length variable regions. TCRdb used MiXCR to reprocess the 5' RACE reads, holding one entry per CDR3 protein. The sample lists roughly 60,000 distinct CDR3 sequences, approximately 27% occurring once. Material for sequencing was tumor-infiltrating Tregs sorted from the breast tumor. This clonotype originated in a female donor with breast cancer. The chain links TRBV29-1 to TRBJ2-7; a possible D gene is TRBD2 (6 bases). CDR3 sequence reads: CSVAGTGRDEQYF. CDR3 DNA sequence: TGCAGCGTTGCCGGGACTGGGCGGGACGAGCAGTACTTC.